The 26 T cell receptor beta chains listed next were all sequenced from one sample in a study of cytomegalovirus exposure and HLA in healthy donors. PCR amplification relied on 60 Vbeta primers (plus 13 Jbeta primers). Measured with immunoSEQ multiplex PCR; TCRdb has only the in-frame clones, and not every one. The data contain around 150,000 clones, approximately 86% of them singletons. Material: PBMCs. The source of these receptors is a woman aged 18-30 years in good health and CMV-seronegative.

The sample holds a few counts of this clone. The chain employs TRBV4-1 and TRBJ1-1; D is perhaps TRBD1 (5 bases). Germline V CDR1 and CDR2: MGHRA, YSYEKL. V lost 4 bases and J 6 bases, leaving 15 bases between the germline ends. This CDR3 contains 14 residues. CDR3 protein: CASSLGGGRSEAFF. In DNA form, the CDR3 reads TGCGCCAGCAGCCTCGGGGGAGGGAGGTCTGAAGCTTTCTTT.

V gene TRBV9 combines with J gene TRBJ1-2; TRBD1 aligns across 8 bases. The germline V gene encodes CDR1 SGDLS and CDR2 YYNGEE. The CDR3 extends over 14 amino acids. The junction had 8 bases not matched to a gene; V was cut back by 4 bases and J by 6 bases. The CDR3 protein is CASSPPDRGDGYTF. CDR3 nucleotides: TGTGCCAGCAGCCCCCCCGACAGGGGAGATGGCTACACCTTC.

This clone was detected only once. In nucleotides, the CDR3 is TGTGCCAGCAGGCCCGGGACAGGGACTGGCTACACCTTC. This codes for CASRPGTGTGYTF. This sequence joins TRBV6-5 and TRBJ1-2; TRBD1 aligns across 9 bases. V was clipped by 6 bases and J by 7 bases; unmatched bases: 6. CDR1 is MNHEY, CDR2 SVGAGI, per germline. The CDR3 has 13 residues.

The V and J genes are TRBV9 and TRBJ1-2; D call uncertain. Per germline, CDR1 SGDLS and CDR2 YYNGEE. V lost 0 bases to trimming and J lost 8 bases, with 17 bases between them. The CDR3 sequence is 15 residues long. The chain's CDR3 is CASSVETGASRGYTF. As DNA, the CDR3 is TGTGCCAGCAGCGTAGAGACGGGAGCCTCGAGGGGCTACACCTTC.

This clone was observed a few times. The chain uses TRBV5-1 and TRBJ1-1; D call uncertain. Trimming took off 1 base at V and 1 base at J, with 11 bases between the two ends. Germline V CDR1 and CDR2: SGHRS, YFSETQ. The length of the CDR3 is 15 residues. CDR3: CASSLYGVSNTEAFF. The CDR3 nucleotides read TGCGCCAGCAGCTTGTATGGAGTGTCGAACACTGAAGCTTTCTTT.

The chain recombines TRBV6-1 with TRBJ2-5; D gene uncertain. The CDR3 loop spans 13 amino acids. With 2 bases removed from V and 7 bases from J, the gap between germline ends came to 11 bases. The germline V gene encodes CDR1 MNHNS and CDR2 SASEGT. CDR3 nucleotide sequence: TGTGCCAGCAGTGAAAAGAAGGTAGCGACCCAGTACTTC. This translates into CASSEKKVATQYF.

The chain carries TRBV11-2 and TRBJ2-7; possibly TRBD1 for D (5 bases). The germline V and J ends were trimmed by 2 bases and 0 bases, with 11 bases remaining between them. The CDR3 is 15 residues long. Germline V gene sequence: CDR1 SGHAT, CDR2 FQNNGV. The CDR3 sequence: CASSLTSGSSYEQYF. The CDR3 DNA reads TGTGCCAGCAGCTTAACGTCAGGGTCCTCCTACGAGCAGTACTTC.

J is TRBJ2-2 and V is TRBV4-1; 11 nucleotides agree with TRBD1. Trimming removed 4 bases from V and 4 bases from J; junction bases left unmatched: 5. The CDR3 totals 16 residues. From germline, CDR1 is MGHRA and CDR2 YSYEKL. Here the CDR3 DNA reads TGCGCCAGCAGCCGAGGACAGGGGGCGGGCACCGGGGAGCTGTTTTTT. This sequence encodes CASSRGQGAGTGELFF.

This clone was counted once. The chain recombines TRBV5-1 with TRBJ2-7, with D possibly matching TRBD2 (5 bases). Trimming stripped 2 bases from V and 4 bases from J, with 10 bases between. From germline, CDR1 is SGHRS and CDR2 YFSETQ. The CDR3 loop spans 13 amino acids. This CDR3 reads CASSFLAGYEQYF. CDR3 bases: TGCGCCAGCAGCTTTCTAGCTGGGTACGAGCAGTACTTC.

The gene calls are TRBV2 and TRBJ2-1, with 8 bases fitting TRBD2. CDR3 length: 13 amino acids. Per the germline V gene, CDR1 is SNHLY and CDR2 is FYNNEI. Trimming removed 5 bases from V and 5 bases from J; junction bases left unmatched: 2. As DNA, the CDR3 is TGTGCCAGCAGTTTTAGCGGGGACAATGAGCAGTTCTTC. It specifies CASSFSGDNEQFF.

Turning to this clone: Other DNA sequences of this sample code for an identical CDR3. The V call is TRBV7-2, the J call TRBJ1-5, with unresolved D. The V gene lost 5 bases and the J gene lost 6 bases, with 8 bases spanning the gap. Germline V gives CDR1 SGHTA, CDR2 FQGNSA. The CDR3 is 12 residues long. The CDR3 sequence: CASSPPGQPQHF. CDR3 bases: TGTGCCAGCAGCCCCCCGGGTCAGCCCCAGCATTTT.

The chain carries TRBV4-2 and TRBJ2-3, with 12 nucleotides matching TRBD2. The CDR3 extends over 18 amino acids. Trimming removed 4 bases from V and 3 bases from J; junction bases left unmatched: 11. CDR1 LGHNA and CDR2 YNFKEQ come from the germline V gene. The CDR3: CASSLSSGGAVLTDTQYF. The CDR3 coding sequence is TGTGCCAGCAGCCTCTCTAGCGGGGGGGCAGTCTTGACAGATACGCAGTATTTT.

The rearrangement uses TRBV6-6 and TRBJ1-1, with 9 nucleotides matching TRBD1. The V gene end was trimmed by 8 bases and the J gene end by 9 bases; junction bases not matched to a gene: 7. The CDR3 has 12 residues. Germline-derived CDR1 and CDR2 are MNHNY and SVGAGI (reference sequence). The CDR3 spells CASLPGQGKAFF. Written as DNA, the CDR3 is TGTGCCAGCTTACCCGGACAGGGGAAAGCTTTCTTT.

The CDR3 coding sequence is TGTGCCAGCAGTAAAGATAGCGGGGGGTCGGCCGGGGAGCTGTTTTTT. Its protein product is CASSKDSGGSAGELFF. The chain is built from TRBV2 and TRBJ2-2; 10 nucleotides match TRBD2. The V segment lost 5 bases and the J segment 6 bases; nucleotides outside the gene matches: 9. This CDR3 comprises 16 residues. CDR1 is SNHLY and CDR2 is FYNNEI in the germline V gene.

The chain combines TRBV7-2 with TRBJ2-7; 8 bases line up with TRBD2. The CDR3 runs 15 residues. Germline loops: CDR1 SGHTA, CDR2 FQGNSA. The J segment lost 7 bases and the V segment lost 5 bases, leaving 13 bases of the junction unmatched. The CDR3 protein is CASSPLVAGPWEQYF. Written as DNA, the CDR3 is TGTGCCAGCAGCCCGTTGGTAGCGGGGCCCTGGGAGCAGTACTTC.

The chain employs TRBV10-3 and TRBJ2-5; a possible D gene is TRBD2 (6 bases). The CDR3 consists of 13 residues. The germline V gene has CDR1 ENHRY and CDR2 SYGVKD. V lost 0 bases and J lost 10, with 12 bases in between. The CDR3 sequence: CAISESTSGVQYF. CDR3 coding DNA: TGTGCCATCAGTGAGTCGACATCGGGAGTCCAGTACTTC.

This clone appeared a single time. The rearrangement links TRBV27 to TRBJ1-4; the D is unclear. CDR3 length: 12 residues. Deletions cut 5 bases from V and 10 bases from J, with 11 bases between. CDR1 is MNHEY, CDR2 SMNVEV, per germline (reference sequence). CDR3 nucleotides: TGTGCCAGCAGTCTACCCGGTGGAAAACTGTTTTTT. Protein sequence: CASSLPGGKLFF. Variable domain in full (rest from reference TRBV27 and TRBJ1-4): EAQVTQNPRYLITVTGKKLTVTCSQNMNHEYMSWYRQDPGLGLRQIYYSMNVEVTDKGDVPEGYKVSRKEKRNFPLILESPSPNQTSLYFCASSLPGGKLFFGSGTQLSVL.

This clone was seen just once. This chain uses TRBV7-8 with TRBJ1-1, with D perhaps TRBD1 (5 bases). The germline gives CDR1 SGHVS, CDR2 FQNEAQ. CDR3 length equals 12 residues. Trimming removed 8 bases from V and 3 bases from J, with 10 bases in between. Written as DNA, the CDR3 is TGTGCCAGCGCCCAGGGCGACACTGAAGCTTTCTTT. Protein product: CASAQGDTEAFF.

The CDR3 DNA reads TGTGCCAGCAGCTTGGGGACAGGGCCTCAGCCCCAGCATTTT. Residues: CASSLGTGPQPQHF. The V gene is TRBV5-6, the J gene TRBJ1-5; 8 bases map to TRBD1. This CDR3 spans 14 amino acids. J was trimmed by 6 bases and V by 0 bases; bases with no gene match: 2. CDR1 SGHDT and CDR2 YYEEEE come from the germline V gene. Complete variable domain (other parts from reference TRBV5-6 and TRBJ1-5): DAGVTQSPTHLIKTRGQQVTLRCSPKSGHDTVSWYQQALGQGPQFIFQYYEEEERQRGNFPDRFSGHQFPNYSSELNVNALLLGDSALYLCASSLGTGPQPQHFGDGTRLSIL.

V is TRBV7-2 and J is TRBJ1-6; D uncertain. The CDR3 is 16 residues long. Trimming took 5 bases from V and 7 from J, leaving 18 bases between them. Germline assignment: CDR1 SGHTA and CDR2 FQGNSA. The DNA for the CDR3 is TGTGCCAGCAGCCACGGAGGTGAAAGGGCGAATTCACCCCTCCACTTT. It specifies CASSHGGERANSPLHF.

This clone was recorded once. V and J are TRBV5-1 and TRBJ1-1; 10 nucleotides match TRBD1. Looked up from germline, CDR1 is SGHRS and CDR2 is YFSETQ. J gave up 8 bases and V 2 bases, and 3 bases lay outside the gene matches. This CDR3 has 13 residues. The CDR3 loop is CASSLGTGAEAFF. DNA for the CDR3: TGCGCCAGCAGCTTAGGGACAGGGGCCGAAGCTTTCTTT.

V usage is TRBV11-1 and J usage is TRBJ2-6; D ambiguous. Trimming left V 3 bases short and J 2 bases short, with 8 bases between. CDR1 and CDR2 from the germline V gene are SGHAT and FQDESV (reference sequence). The CDR3 sequence is 15 residues long. CDR3 in amino acids: CASSLALAGANVLTF. In nucleotides, the CDR3 is TGTGCCAGCAGCTTGGCTCTTGCTGGGGCCAACGTCCTGACTTTC.

This chain joins TRBV7-3 and TRBJ2-4, with a tentative D call TRBD1 (5 bases). The CDR3 is made up of 14 amino acids. Trimming cost V 2 bases and J 2 bases, with 7 bases left between them. Germline V lookup: CDR1 SGHTA, CDR2 FQGTGA. CDR3 residues: CASSLSGTKNIQYF. CDR3 bases: TGTGCCAGCAGCTTATCAGGGACCAAAAACATTCAGTACTTC.

This chain joins TRBV2 and TRBJ1-2, with D unclear. The germline gives CDR1 SNHLY, CDR2 FYNNEI. The CDR3 spans 18 residues. With 2 bases removed from V and 1 base from J, the gap between germline ends came to 20 bases. CDR3 sequence (DNA): TGTGCCAGCAGTGAAAAGTCTTCGTGGCAGGCGTTTAACTATGGCTACACCTTC. Encoded protein: CASSEKSSWQAFNYGYTF.

This chain links TRBV7-6 with TRBJ2-3; D is unclear. This CDR3 has 15 amino acids. The germline gives CDR1 SGHVS, CDR2 FNYEAQ. V lost 1 base and J lost 1, with 9 bases in between. The CDR3 bases are TGTGCCAGCAGCTTAGGAGGCTCGGGCACAGATACGCAGTATTTT. As protein: CASSLGGSGTDTQYF. The complete variable domain, with remaining parts taken from reference TRBV7-6 and TRBJ2-3, reads GAGVSQSPRYKVTKRGQDVALRCDPISGHVSLYWYRQALGQGPEFLTYFNYEAQQDKSGLPNDRFSAERPEGSISTLTIQRTEQRDSAMYRCASSLGGSGTDTQYFGPGTRLTVL.

This chain connects TRBV5-1 to TRBJ2-3; TRBD1 aligns across 7 bases. V trimming: 0 bases; J trimming: 4 bases; junction bases outside the gene matches: 5. Germline CDR1 SGHRS, CDR2 YFSETQ. The CDR3 is 15 residues long. CDR3 region: CASSLEHRGADTQYF. The CDR3 DNA reads TGCGCCAGCAGCTTGGAGCACAGGGGTGCAGATACGCAGTATTTT. The variable domain in full, with the rest retrieved from reference TRBV5-1 and TRBJ2-3, is KAGVTQTPRYLIKTRGQQVTLSCSPISGHRSVSWYQQTPGQGLQFLFEYFSETQRNKGNFPGRFSGRQFSNSRSEMNVSTLELGDSALYLCASSLEHRGADTQYFGPGTRLTVL.